These 10 T cell receptor beta chains share one sample of origin, sequenced in a study of T cell responses to AZD1222 COVID-19 vaccine. TCRdb's table, derived via immunoSEQ multiplex PCR, lists solely in-frame clones and lacks some. The data hold about 120,000 clones, with about nine tenths observed a single time. Sequenced here: peripheral blood, sampled on day 0 of AZD1222 vaccination. The source is an adult in good health.

V and J are TRBV7-9 and TRBJ1-1; weak D call: TRBD1 (5 bases). The V end was cut by 3 bases, the J end by 8 bases, with 7 bases between. Germline V lookup: CDR1 SEHNR, CDR2 FQNEAQ (reference sequence). This CDR3 spans 11 amino acids. CDR3 nucleotides: TGTGCCAGCAGCTTCTGGGGGGAAGCTTTCTTT. Its protein product is CASSFWGEAFF.

This sequence joins TRBV7-9 and TRBJ1-2; no firm D call. Germline lookup yields CDR1 SEHNR and CDR2 FQNEAQ (reference sequence). V lost 1 base and J 4 bases, leaving 4 bases between the germline ends. CDR3 length equals 12 residues. The CDR3 DNA reads TGTGCCAGCAGCTTAGATGCCTATGGCTACACCTTC. It codes for CASSLDAYGYTF.

The chain has TRBV2 and TRBJ1-1; D is unresolved. V gave up 4 bases and J gave up 4 bases, with 22 bases separating them. Germline values: CDR1 SNHLY, CDR2 FYNNEI. The CDR3 totals 17 residues. The CDR3, as DNA: TGTGCCAGCAGTGTCGACAAGCCCAGAATCCCGGGCACTGAAGCTTTCTTT. Residues: CASSVDKPRIPGTEAFF.

The chain employs TRBV5-8 and TRBJ2-3, with TRBD1 matching 9 bases. The CDR3 is 17 residues long. Per germline, CDR1 SGHTS and CDR2 YDEGEE. V shed 7 bases and J 5 bases; nucleotides not matched to a gene: 17. This CDR3 is CASARIRTGEFGDTQYF. CDR3 nucleotides: TGTGCCAGCGCTAGAATCCGGACAGGGGAATTTGGAGATACGCAGTATTTT.

The chain uses TRBV7-2 and TRBJ1-1, with a possible D match to TRBD1 (5 bases). There are 16 residues in the CDR3. V gave up 1 base and J gave up 10 bases, with 22 bases separating them. The germline V gene encodes CDR1 SGHTA and CDR2 FQGNSA. The CDR3 here is CASSLVGTGGAGLAFF. The CDR3, as DNA: TGTGCCAGCAGCTTAGTTGGCACGGGGGGAGCGGGGTTAGCTTTCTTT.

This rearrangement joins TRBV27 to TRBJ2-7; D is ambiguous. Germline-derived CDR1 and CDR2 are MNHEY and SMNVEV (reference sequence). CDR3 length equals 11 residues. Trimming cost V 8 bases and J 2 bases, with 7 bases left between them. CDR3 nucleotides: TGTGCCAGCGGGGTAGCCTACGAGCAGTACTTC. Translating it yields CASGVAYEQYF.

V is TRBV7-9 and J is TRBJ2-7, with 7 bases aligning to TRBD2. After removal of 4 bases from V and 6 bases from J, the junction contained 12 bases not matched to a gene. CDR3 length equals 15 residues. Germline CDR1 and CDR2: SEHNR and FQNEAQ (reference sequence). CDR3 in amino acids: CASSWGTKAAAEQYF. The CDR3 nucleotides read TGTGCCAGCAGCTGGGGGACTAAAGCTGCCGCCGAGCAGTACTTC.

Concerning this clone itself: The junction does not match germline at one end; this may be a read error. The V call is TRBV10-3, the J call TRBJ2-5; the D is unclear. The CDR3 covers 13 residues. Germline V gene data show CDR1 as ENHRY and CDR2 as SYGVKD. The DNA for the CDR3 is TGTGCCACCAGTGAGGAGCGCCAAGAGACCCAGTACTTC. Translation gives CATSEERQETQYF.

This chain uses TRBV5-6 with TRBJ1-2; D gene ambiguous. There are 12 residues in the CDR3. V shed 2 bases and J shed 4 bases, with 6 bases lying between them. From germline, CDR1 is SGHDT and CDR2 YYEEEE. In nucleotides, the CDR3 is TGTGCCAGCAGCTTAGAGACCTATGGCTACACCTTC. It specifies CASSLETYGYTF.

This clone showed up just once. The V and J genes are TRBV18 and TRBJ2-5, with a tentative D call TRBD2 (6 bases). The CDR3 covers 14 residues. V was cut by 6 bases and J by 4 bases, with 15 bases left in between. Germline CDR1 reads KGHSH; CDR2 reads LQKENI. CDR3 sequence: CASSSTRGGETQYF. DNA of the CDR3: TGTGCCAGCTCCTCGACTAGAGGAGGAGAGACCCAGTACTTC.